The clone carrying this T cell receptor beta chain was counted at least ten times. Germline assignment: CDR1 MNHNS and CDR2 SASEGT. The CDR3 totals 13 residues. V lost 8 bases and J lost 6, with 13 bases in between. TCRdb ran MiXCR on the multiplex PCR reads and lists one entry per CDR3 protein. The sample consists of 200,000 to 250,000 distinct CDR3 sequences, about 32% of them appearing once. This sample was taken from a study of breast tumors, draining lymph nodes, adjacent tissues. Samples came from axillary lymph nodes draining the breast cancer. The V gene is TRBV6-1, the J gene TRBJ1-4, with no clear D. Input material: axillary lymph node tissue. The clonotype originates from a female donor with breast cancer. Some clones in this sample may be carry-over from other donors' samples. The CDR3 reads CASGEILYEKLFF. The CDR3 DNA is TGTGCCAGCGGGGAAATCCTGTATGAAAAACTGTTTTTT.